Following are 32 T cell receptor beta chains from one sample sequenced in a study of shared clonotypes between healthy human individuals. Produced via immunoSEQ multiplex PCR; TCRdb's table is partial and in-frame only. The table lists about 2 million clones, just under 95% of them singletons, with approximately 1% in the top ten. The naive CD8 subset, CD45RO-negative cells positively selected for CCR7, excluded terminally differentiated effector memory CD45RA+ cells. Sequencing was performed on naive CD8+ T cells sorted from blood. The receptor source for this set is a man younger than 30 in good health.

A word on this clone: Other DNA sequences of this sample code for an identical CDR3. V is TRBV10-1 and J is TRBJ2-7; D call uncertain. From germline, CDR1 is WNHNN and CDR2 SYGVQD (reference sequence). Trimming pared 6 bases from V and 2 bases from J, leaving 11 bases between. The CDR3 sequence is 13 residues long. The CDR3: CASSPGLTYEQYF. CDR3 DNA: TGCGCCAGCAGCCCGGGCTTAACCTACGAGCAGTACTTC.

To note about this clone: The sample carries other DNA sequences with the same CDR3. The chain joins TRBV2 to TRBJ2-7; D gene ambiguous. The CDR3 sequence is 11 residues long. Trimming left V 6 bases short and J 1 base short, with 4 bases between. The germline gives CDR1 SNHLY, CDR2 FYNNEI. The CDR3 nucleotides are TGTGCCAGCAGCAGGTCCTACGAGCAGTACTTC. This gives the protein CASSRSYEQYF.

The chain is built from TRBV2 and TRBJ2-7, with D uncertain. The germline V gene has CDR1 SNHLY and CDR2 FYNNEI. The V end was cut by 1 base, the J end by 6 bases, with 10 bases between. The CDR3 is 13 amino acids. The CDR3 DNA follows: TGTGCCAGCAGTGAAGGACCGATAAGCGAGCAGTACTTC. This codes for CASSEGPISEQYF.

The V gene is TRBV11-2, the J gene TRBJ2-1; D is unresolved. The CDR3 consists of 14 residues. CDR1 and CDR2 from the germline V gene are SGHAT and FQNNGV. V was pared by 0 bases and J by 5 bases, with 8 bases between. In nucleotides, the CDR3 is TGTGCCAGCAGCTTAGAAGGTCCGCACAATGAGCAGTTCTTC. This gives the protein CASSLEGPHNEQFF.

The chain employs TRBV9 and TRBJ2-7; perhaps TRBD1 as D (6 bases). The germline V gene has CDR1 SGDLS and CDR2 YYNGEE. CDR3 length: 17 residues. The ends were cut back, 0 bases at V and 0 bases at J, with 16 bases in the middle. The CDR3 reads CASSVVPRDKSSYEQYF. CDR3 nucleotide sequence: TGTGCCAGCAGCGTAGTACCTCGGGACAAGAGCTCCTACGAGCAGTACTTC.

The rearrangement links TRBV18 to TRBJ2-1; the D gene is possibly TRBD2 (5 bases). V was clipped by 3 bases and J by 4 bases, with 10 bases between them. The CDR3 is made up of 14 amino acids. Germline CDR1 is KGHSH and CDR2 is LQKENI. CDR3 coding DNA: TGTGCCAGCTCACCTCCGGACTCATACAATGAGCAGTTCTTC. It is translated as CASSPPDSYNEQFF.

V is TRBV7-6 and J is TRBJ2-2, with TRBD1 identical over 10 bases. V gave up 5 bases and J gave up 4 bases; unmatched junction bases: 7. The CDR3 runs 16 residues. Germline CDR1 is SGHVS and CDR2 is FNYEAQ. In DNA, the CDR3 is TGTGCCAGCAGCCCGCTCGGGACAGGGGCCACCGGGGAGCTGTTTTTT. It codes for CASSPLGTGATGELFF.

A word on this clone: The same CDR3 is also encoded by other DNA sequences in this sample. This chain connects TRBV27 to TRBJ2-7; TRBD2 agrees at 7 bases. This CDR3 is built from 12 residues. CDR1 is MNHEY and CDR2 is SMNVEV in the germline V gene (reference sequence). The J segment lost 5 bases and the V segment lost 2 bases, leaving 0 bases of the junction unmatched. CDR3 DNA sequence: TGTGCCAGCAGTTTAGCGGGAGACGAGCAGTACTTC. Translating it yields CASSLAGDEQYF.

For this clone: In the same sample, other DNA sequences code for this CDR3. This rearrangement joins TRBV6-5 to TRBJ2-2; 8 bases fit TRBD1. J gave up 6 bases and V 0 bases, and 0 bases lay outside the gene matches. Germline CDR1 MNHEY, CDR2 SVGAGI. The CDR3 runs 14 residues. As DNA, the CDR3 is TGTGCCAGCAGTTACTCACAGGGGGCCGGGGAGCTGTTTTTT. The encoded protein is CASSYSQGAGELFF.

This clone was detected only once. The chain is built from TRBV13 and TRBJ2-3, with TRBD2 matching 7 bases. CDR3 length: 20 amino acids. Germline V gene data show CDR1 as PRHDT and CDR2 as FYEKMQ (reference sequence). With 1 base clipped from V and 5 bases from J, the junction kept 21 bases outside the gene matches. As DNA, the CDR3 is TGTGCCAGCAGCTTAGTGCAACGGGGGGTTAATGAGCGGGAAGGAGATACGCAGTATTTT. Its translation is CASSLVQRGVNEREGDTQYF.

V is TRBV7-9 and J is TRBJ2-5; maybe TRBD2 (6 bases). Germline assignment: CDR1 SEHNR and CDR2 FQNEAQ (reference sequence). The CDR3 spans 13 residues. Trimming shortened V by 8 bases and J by 4 bases, and 14 bases separated the two germline ends. Written as DNA, the CDR3 is TGTGCCAGCGCCCCGGGAGTAGCAGAGACCCAGTACTTC. Its protein is CASAPGVAETQYF.

The CDR3 DNA sequence: TGTGCCAGCAGTTACTCGCCTAGCGGGTTATATGAGCAGTTCTTC. Amino acids: CASSYSPSGLYEQFF. This chain joins TRBV6-6 and TRBJ2-1; 8 bases agree with TRBD2. Germline lookup yields CDR1 MNHNY and CDR2 SVGAGI (reference sequence). The ends lost 0 bases at V and 8 bases at J; junction bases unmatched: 6. This CDR3 is 15 amino acids long.

The V gene is TRBV27, the J gene TRBJ2-7, with D perhaps matching TRBD1 (5 bases). Germline V gives CDR1 MNHEY, CDR2 SMNVEV (reference sequence). Trimming removed 2 bases from V and 1 base from J, with 15 bases in between. The CDR3 contains 16 residues. CDR3 amino acids: CASSLISPRGSYEQYF. DNA of the CDR3: TGTGCCAGCAGTTTAATCTCCCCTAGGGGATCCTACGAGCAGTACTTC.

A remark on this clone: Additional DNA sequences in this sample encode the identical CDR3. V and J are TRBV29-1 and TRBJ2-7; D remains unclear. Germline CDR1 reads SQVTM; CDR2 reads ANQGSEA. The CDR3 extends over 11 amino acids. V lost 3 bases and J 2 bases, leaving 5 bases between the germline ends. The CDR3 protein is CSVEGTYEQYF. The CDR3 nucleotides read TGCAGCGTTGAGGGGACCTACGAGCAGTACTTC.

This rearrangement joins TRBV27 to TRBJ1-6; D unresolved. This CDR3 comprises 16 residues. The V and J ends lost 3 bases and 10 bases respectively, with 19 bases between them. In germline, CDR1 is MNHEY, CDR2 SMNVEV (reference sequence). The CDR3 DNA is TGTGCCAGCAGTTTTGGCAGCCAACCTGGAAGATCACCCCTCCACTTT. Amino acids: CASSFGSQPGRSPLHF.

The chain links TRBV6-5 to TRBJ2-5, with D hard to call. Trimming removed 4 bases at V and 0 bases at J, with 9 bases between. The CDR3 extends over 14 amino acids. Germline values: CDR1 MNHEY, CDR2 SVGAGI. CDR3 bases: TGTGCCAGCAGTTCGTACTACAACCAAGAGACCCAGTACTTC. Encoded protein: CASSSYYNQETQYF.

The chain is built from TRBV16 and TRBJ1-5, with unresolved D. The germline V gene encodes CDR1 KGHSY and CDR2 FQNENV. CDR3 length: 14 amino acids. V shed 1 base and J shed 6 bases, with 10 bases lying between them. In DNA form, the CDR3 reads TGTGCCAGCAGCCAATTTGATGCAGGTCAGCCCCAGCATTTT. Protein sequence: CASSQFDAGQPQHF. The variable domain in full, completed from reference TRBV16 and TRBJ1-5, reads GEEVAQTPKHLVRGEGQKAKLYCAPIKGHSYVFWYQQVLKNEFKFLISFQNENVFDETGMPKERFSAKCLPNSPCSLEIQATKLEDSAVYFCASSQFDAGQPQHFGDGTRLSIL.

The chain joins TRBV28 to TRBJ1-5, with TRBD1 identical over 7 bases. Germline V gene sequence: CDR1 MDHEN, CDR2 SYDVKM. The CDR3 has 14 amino acids. The ends lost 2 bases at V and 6 bases at J; junction bases unmatched: 4. CDR3 protein: CASSLATGIQPQHF. In DNA, the CDR3 is TGTGCCAGCAGTTTAGCGACAGGGATTCAGCCCCAGCATTTT.

The V gene is TRBV9, the J gene TRBJ1-2, with D possibly being TRBD1 (5 bases). This CDR3 is built from 13 residues. Per germline, CDR1 SGDLS and CDR2 YYNGEE. Between the trimmed V and J ends, which lost 3 bases and 7 bases, there was a span of 13 bases. The CDR3 DNA sequence: TGTGCCAGCAGCGCAGGGAGTTTAAGTGGCTACACCTTC. It translates to CASSAGSLSGYTF.

As for this clone: The same CDR3 can be traced to other DNA sequences in this sample. This chain links TRBV7-9 with TRBJ2-7, with TRBD2 identical over 9 bases. CDR1 SEHNR and CDR2 FQNEAQ come from the germline V gene (reference sequence). J lost 1 base, V lost 4 bases, and 2 bases had no gene match. The CDR3 spans 14 residues. CDR3 loop: CASSSTSGSYEQYF. CDR3 in DNA: TGTGCCAGCAGCTCAACTAGCGGGTCCTACGAGCAGTACTTC.

The V gene is TRBV30, the J gene TRBJ2-1; D uncertain. Trimming cost V 4 bases and J 5 bases, with 9 bases left between them. Per the germline V gene, CDR1 is GTSNPN and CDR2 is SVGIG (reference sequence). The CDR3 covers 12 residues. CDR3 loop: CAWNPYHNEQFF. CDR3 bases: TGTGCCTGGAACCCGTACCACAATGAGCAGTTCTTC.

The chain employs TRBV13 and TRBJ2-2; 9 bases fit TRBD2. The CDR3 has 16 amino acids. In germline, CDR1 is PRHDT, CDR2 FYEKMQ (reference sequence). The trim removed 3 bases at V and 5 bases at J, leaving 7 bases unmatched. The CDR3 nucleotides are TGTGCCAGCAGCTTCCCCCCGGCGGGGGGGACCGGGGAGCTGTTTTTT. Protein sequence: CASSFPPAGGTGELFF.

To note about this clone: Different DNA sequences within this sample yield the same CDR3. The chain links TRBV7-9 to TRBJ2-1, with D unresolved. This CDR3 has 12 residues. Germline CDR1 is SEHNR and CDR2 is FQNEAQ (reference sequence). Trimming took 1 base from V and 5 from J, leaving 3 bases between them. This CDR3 is CASSLGNNEQFF. In nucleotides, the CDR3 is TGTGCCAGCAGCTTAGGAAACAATGAGCAGTTCTTC.

The chain couples TRBV7-9 to TRBJ2-1, with D unclear. With 5 bases removed from V and 2 bases from J, the gap between germline ends came to 19 bases. CDR3 length equals 17 residues. CDR1 is SEHNR, CDR2 FQNEAQ, per germline (reference sequence). CDR3: CASSPPASGATYNEQFF. The CDR3 coding sequence is TGTGCCAGCAGCCCCCCCGCCTCTGGAGCCACCTACAATGAGCAGTTCTTC.

CDR3 sequence (DNA): TGCGCCAGCAGCTTGGTGGTAGCGGGAGCTGGGGCCAACGTCCTGACTTTC. This encodes CASSLVVAGAGANVLTF. V and J are TRBV5-1 and TRBJ2-6; 9 bases fit TRBD2. The CDR3 runs to 17 residues. Losses at the gene ends were 0 bases for V and 2 bases for J; bases not matched to a gene: 3. Germline V gene data show CDR1 as SGHRS and CDR2 as YFSETQ.

The chain has TRBV19 and TRBJ2-7, with D possibly matching TRBD2 (5 bases). V dropped 6 bases and J dropped 3 bases, with 15 bases sitting between them. CDR3 length equals 14 residues. Germline loops: CDR1 LNHDA, CDR2 SQIVND (reference sequence). CDR3 nucleotide sequence: TGTGCCAGTAGCCACGACCACCGGGGCTACGAGCAGTACTTC. Its translation is CASSHDHRGYEQYF.

The chain recombines TRBV13 with TRBJ2-1; no reliable D call. V gave up 0 bases and J gave up 5 bases, with 8 bases separating them. Germline assignment: CDR1 PRHDT and CDR2 FYEKMQ (reference sequence). This CDR3 region has 14 residues. In nucleotides, the CDR3 is TGTGCCAGCAGCTTAGGCGGTACGGACAATGAGCAGTTCTTC. Its protein is CASSLGGTDNEQFF.

The chain combines TRBV6-1 with TRBJ2-1, with 7 bases aligning to TRBD1. The CDR3 has 11 amino acids. From germline, CDR1 is MNHNS and CDR2 SASEGT. The CDR3 loop is CARGPYNEQFF. The CDR3 DNA reads TGTGCGAGGGGGCCATACAATGAGCAGTTCTTC.

This clone has a single count. CDR3 in DNA: TGCGCCAGCAGCCTAGGGCTAGCGGTGGGGAATGAGCAGTTCTTC. Protein product: CASSLGLAVGNEQFF. This chain connects TRBV4-3 to TRBJ2-1; TRBD2 matches at 7 bases. V trimming: 4 bases; J trimming: 7 bases; junction bases outside the gene matches: 10. CDR1 LGHNA and CDR2 YSLEER come from the germline V gene. The CDR3 covers 15 residues.

The chain joins TRBV4-3 to TRBJ1-2; D is uncertain. V was trimmed by 1 base and J by 6 bases, leaving 24 bases between them. Germline-derived CDR1 and CDR2 are LGHNA and YSLEER. The length of the CDR3 is 18 residues. This CDR3 is CASSQAQTYLHSLDGYTF. The CDR3 DNA is TGCGCCAGCAGCCAAGCTCAGACCTACCTTCACAGCCTGGATGGCTACACCTTC.

The V and J genes are TRBV18 and TRBJ1-2; D is unresolved. V was clipped by 0 bases and J by 2 bases, with 13 bases between them. The CDR3 spans 16 residues. Germline V gene data show CDR1 as KGHSH and CDR2 as LQKENI. The CDR3 loop is CASSPPERGSNYGYTF. DNA of the CDR3: TGTGCCAGCTCACCACCGGAAAGAGGTAGCAACTATGGCTACACCTTC.

The chain has TRBV5-1 and TRBJ1-1; D unclear. Germline V gene sequence: CDR1 SGHRS, CDR2 YFSETQ. Trimming took off 4 bases at V and 6 bases at J, with 10 bases between the two ends. This CDR3 spans 12 amino acids. The CDR3 spells CASSPNGPEAFF. DNA for the CDR3: TGCGCCAGCAGCCCGAACGGCCCTGAAGCTTTCTTT.